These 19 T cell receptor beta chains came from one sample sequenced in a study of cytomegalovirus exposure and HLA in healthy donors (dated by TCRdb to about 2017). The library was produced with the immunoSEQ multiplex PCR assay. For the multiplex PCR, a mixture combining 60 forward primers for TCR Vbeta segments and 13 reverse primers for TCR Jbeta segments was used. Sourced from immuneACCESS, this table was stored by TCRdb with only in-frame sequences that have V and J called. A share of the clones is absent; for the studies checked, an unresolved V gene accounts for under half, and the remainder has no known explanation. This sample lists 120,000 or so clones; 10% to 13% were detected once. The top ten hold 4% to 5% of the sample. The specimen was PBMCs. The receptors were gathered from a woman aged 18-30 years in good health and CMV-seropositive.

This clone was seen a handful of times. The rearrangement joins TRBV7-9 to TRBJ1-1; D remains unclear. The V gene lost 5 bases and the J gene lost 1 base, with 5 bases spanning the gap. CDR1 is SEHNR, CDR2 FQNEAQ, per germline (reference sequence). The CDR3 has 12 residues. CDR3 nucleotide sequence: TGTGCCAGCAGCATCTCGAACACTGAAGCTTTCTTT. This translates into CASSISNTEAFF.

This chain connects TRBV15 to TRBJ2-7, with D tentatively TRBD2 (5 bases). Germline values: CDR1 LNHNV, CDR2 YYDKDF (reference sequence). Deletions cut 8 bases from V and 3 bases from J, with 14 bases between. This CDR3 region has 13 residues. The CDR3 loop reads CATSSFPDYEQYF. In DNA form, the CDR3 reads TGTGCCACCTCTAGCTTCCCCGACTACGAGCAGTACTTC. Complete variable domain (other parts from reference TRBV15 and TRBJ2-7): DAMVIQNPRYQVTQFGKPVTLSCSQTLNHNVMYWYQQKSSQAPKLLFHYYDKDFNNEADTPDNFQSRRPNTSFCFLDIRSPGLGDTAMYLCATSSFPDYEQYFGPGTRLTVT.

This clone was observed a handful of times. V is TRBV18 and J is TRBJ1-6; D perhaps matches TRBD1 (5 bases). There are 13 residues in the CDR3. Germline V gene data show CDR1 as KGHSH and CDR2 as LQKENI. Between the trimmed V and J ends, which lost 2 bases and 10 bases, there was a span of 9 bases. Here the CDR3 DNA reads TGTGCCAGCTCACCAACAGGCGGCTCACCCCTCCACTTT. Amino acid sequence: CASSPTGGSPLHF.

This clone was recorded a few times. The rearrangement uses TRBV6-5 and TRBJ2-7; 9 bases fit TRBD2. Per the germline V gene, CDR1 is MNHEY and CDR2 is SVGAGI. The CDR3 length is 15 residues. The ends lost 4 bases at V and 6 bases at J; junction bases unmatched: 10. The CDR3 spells CASSSGSSGSVEQYF. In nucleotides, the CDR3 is TGTGCCAGCAGTTCCGGGAGTAGCGGGAGCGTCGAGCAGTACTTC.

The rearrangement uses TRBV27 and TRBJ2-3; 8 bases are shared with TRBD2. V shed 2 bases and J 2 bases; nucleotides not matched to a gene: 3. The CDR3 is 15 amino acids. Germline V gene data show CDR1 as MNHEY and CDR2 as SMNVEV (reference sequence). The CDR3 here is CASSLTSGTTDTQYF. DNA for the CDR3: TGTGCCAGCAGTTTAACTAGCGGCACCACAGATACGCAGTATTTT.

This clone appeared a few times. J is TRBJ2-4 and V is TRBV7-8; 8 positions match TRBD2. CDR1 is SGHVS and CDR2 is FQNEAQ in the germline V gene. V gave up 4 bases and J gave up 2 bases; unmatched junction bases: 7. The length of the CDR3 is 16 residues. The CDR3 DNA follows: TGTGCCAGCAGCTCCGAAATAGCGGGGACCAAAAACATTCAGTACTTC. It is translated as CASSSEIAGTKNIQYF.

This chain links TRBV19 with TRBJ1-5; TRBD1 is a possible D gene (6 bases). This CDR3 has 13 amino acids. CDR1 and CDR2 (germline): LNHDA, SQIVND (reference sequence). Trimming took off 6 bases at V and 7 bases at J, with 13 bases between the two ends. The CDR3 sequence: CASSLVGGQPQHF. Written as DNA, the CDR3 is TGTGCCAGTAGCCTAGTAGGGGGACAGCCCCAGCATTTT.

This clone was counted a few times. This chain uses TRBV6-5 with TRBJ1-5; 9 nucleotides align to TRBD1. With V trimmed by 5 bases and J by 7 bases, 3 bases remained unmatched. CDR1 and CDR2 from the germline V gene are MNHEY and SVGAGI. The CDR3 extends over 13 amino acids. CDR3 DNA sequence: TGTGCCAGCAGTAAACAGGGGGCCCAGCCCCAGCATTTT. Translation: CASSKQGAQPQHF.

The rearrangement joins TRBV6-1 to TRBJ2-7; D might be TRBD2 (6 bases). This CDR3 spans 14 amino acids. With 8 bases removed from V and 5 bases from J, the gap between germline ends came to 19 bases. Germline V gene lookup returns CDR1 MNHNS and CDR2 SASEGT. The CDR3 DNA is TGTGCCAGCCCGACGGAGGGAAATTGGGACGAGCAGTACTTC. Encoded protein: CASPTEGNWDEQYF.

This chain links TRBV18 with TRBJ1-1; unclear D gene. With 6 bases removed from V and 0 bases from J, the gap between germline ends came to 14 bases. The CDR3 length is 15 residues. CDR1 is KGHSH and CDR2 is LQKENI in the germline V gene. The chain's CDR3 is CASSPPVSVNTEAFF. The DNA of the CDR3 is TGTGCCAGCTCCCCCCCCGTGTCGGTGAACACTGAAGCTTTCTTT. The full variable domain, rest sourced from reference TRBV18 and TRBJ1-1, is NAGVMQNPRHLVRRRGQEARLRCSPMKGHSHVYWYRQLPEEGLKFMVYLQKENIIDESGMPKERFSAEFPKEGPSILRIQQVVRGDSAAYFCASSPPVSVNTEAFFGQGTRLTVV.

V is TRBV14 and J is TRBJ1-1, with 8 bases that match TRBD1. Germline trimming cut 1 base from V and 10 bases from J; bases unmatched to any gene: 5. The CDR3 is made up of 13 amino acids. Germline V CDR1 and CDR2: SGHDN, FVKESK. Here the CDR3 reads CASSQGTGIVAFF. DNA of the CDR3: TGTGCCAGCAGCCAAGGGACAGGGATCGTAGCTTTCTTT.

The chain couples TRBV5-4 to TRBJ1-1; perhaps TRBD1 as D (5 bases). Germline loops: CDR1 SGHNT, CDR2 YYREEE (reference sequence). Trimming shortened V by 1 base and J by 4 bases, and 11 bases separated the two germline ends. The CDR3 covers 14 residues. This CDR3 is CASSLWTGGTEAFF. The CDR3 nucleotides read TGTGCCAGCAGCTTGTGGACGGGGGGCACTGAAGCTTTCTTT.

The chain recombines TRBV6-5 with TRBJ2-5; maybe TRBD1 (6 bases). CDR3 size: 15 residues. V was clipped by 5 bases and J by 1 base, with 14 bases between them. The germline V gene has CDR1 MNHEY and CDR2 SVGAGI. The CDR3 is CASSPSTGIQETQYF. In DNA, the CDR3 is TGTGCCAGCAGTCCCTCGACAGGTATCCAAGAGACCCAGTACTTC.

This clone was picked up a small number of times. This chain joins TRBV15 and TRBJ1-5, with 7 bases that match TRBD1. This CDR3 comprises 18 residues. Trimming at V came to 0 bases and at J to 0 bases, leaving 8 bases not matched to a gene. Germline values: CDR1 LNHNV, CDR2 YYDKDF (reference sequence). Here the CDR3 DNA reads TGTGCCACCAGCAGAGACCTCGACAGGGCGGATAGCAATCAGCCCCAGCATTTT. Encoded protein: CATSRDLDRADSNQPQHF.

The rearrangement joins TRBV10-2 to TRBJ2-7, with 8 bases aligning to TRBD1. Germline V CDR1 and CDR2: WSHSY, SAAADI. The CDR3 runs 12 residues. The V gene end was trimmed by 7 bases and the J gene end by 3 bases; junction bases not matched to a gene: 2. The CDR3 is CASIGQGYEQYF. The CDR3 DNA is TGCGCCAGCATCGGACAGGGCTACGAGCAGTACTTC.

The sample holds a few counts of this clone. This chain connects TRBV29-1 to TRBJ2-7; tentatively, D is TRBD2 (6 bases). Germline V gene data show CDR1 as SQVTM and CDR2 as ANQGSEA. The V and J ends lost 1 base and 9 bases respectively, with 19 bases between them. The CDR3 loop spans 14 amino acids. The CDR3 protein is CSVEAFGDLIGQYF. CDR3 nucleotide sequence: TGCAGCGTTGAAGCCTTCGGGGACTTGATCGGGCAGTACTTC.

The CDR3 reads CASSLAGGSKTDTQYF. CDR3 DNA: TGCGCCAGCAGCTTGGCCGGCGGGAGTAAGACAGATACGCAGTATTTT. The chain recombines TRBV5-1 with TRBJ2-3; 7 bases match TRBD2. The CDR3 covers 16 residues. J was trimmed by 3 bases and V by 0 bases; bases with no gene match: 7. Per germline, CDR1 SGHRS and CDR2 YFSETQ.

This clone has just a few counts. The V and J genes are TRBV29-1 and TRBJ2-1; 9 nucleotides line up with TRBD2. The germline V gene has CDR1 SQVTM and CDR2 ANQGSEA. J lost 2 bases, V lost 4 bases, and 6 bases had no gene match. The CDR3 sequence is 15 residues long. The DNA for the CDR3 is TGCAGCGTTGGTAGCGGGAGTCTTACCTACAATGAGCAGTTCTTC. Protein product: CSVGSGSLTYNEQFF.

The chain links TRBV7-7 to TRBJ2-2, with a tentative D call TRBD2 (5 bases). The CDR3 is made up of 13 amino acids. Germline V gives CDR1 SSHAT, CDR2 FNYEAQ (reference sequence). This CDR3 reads CASSAANTGELFF. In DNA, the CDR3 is TGTGCTAGCTCAGCGGCGAACACCGGGGAGCTGTTTTTT.